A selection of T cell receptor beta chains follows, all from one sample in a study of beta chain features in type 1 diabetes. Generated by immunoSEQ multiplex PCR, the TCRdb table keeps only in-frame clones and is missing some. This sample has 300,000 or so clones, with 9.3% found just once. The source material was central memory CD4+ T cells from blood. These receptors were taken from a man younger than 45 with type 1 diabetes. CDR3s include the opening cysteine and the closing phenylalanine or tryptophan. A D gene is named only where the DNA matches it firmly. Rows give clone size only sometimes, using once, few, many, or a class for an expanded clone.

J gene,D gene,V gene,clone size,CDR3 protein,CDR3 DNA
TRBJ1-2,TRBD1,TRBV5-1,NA,CASSEGQGDSYGYTF,TGCGCCAGCAGCGAAGGACAGGGGGATAGCTATGGCTACACCTTC
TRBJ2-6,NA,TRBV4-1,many,CASSQDGGANVLTF,TGCGCCAGCAGCCAAGATGGGGGGGCCAACGTCCTGACTTTC
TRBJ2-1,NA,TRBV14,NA,CASSQAGAQSSYNEQFF,TGTGCCAGCAGCCAAGCGGGCGCCCAAAGCTCCTACAATGAGCAGTTCTTC
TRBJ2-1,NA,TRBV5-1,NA,CASSLDGLPYNEQFF,TGCGCCAGCAGCTTAGATGGGTTGCCCTACAATGAGCAGTTCTTC
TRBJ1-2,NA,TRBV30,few,CAWSVVSYGYTF,TGTGCCTGGAGTGTTGTGAGCTATGGCTACACCTTC
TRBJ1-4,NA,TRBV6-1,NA,CASSETLGAQGKLFF,TGTGCCAGCAGTGAGACTTTGGGGGCGCAGGGGAAACTGTTTTTT
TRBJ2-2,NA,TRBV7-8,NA,CASSLEQRNTGELFF,TGTGCCAGCAGCTTAGAACAAAGGAACACCGGGGAGCTGTTTTTT
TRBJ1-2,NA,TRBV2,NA,CASSPIEGSYGYTF,TGTGCCAGCAGTCCCATAGAGGGATCCTATGGCTACACCTTC
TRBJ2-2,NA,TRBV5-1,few,CASSAGTARSNTGELFF,TGCGCCAGCAGCGCCGGGACGGCGAGATCGAACACCGGGGAGCTGTTTTTT
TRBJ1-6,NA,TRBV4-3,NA,CASSQEFRNSPLHF,TGCGCCAGCAGCCAAGAGTTTAGGAATTCACCCCTCCACTTT
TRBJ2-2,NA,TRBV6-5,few,CASRDEQGSGGELFF,TGTGCCAGCAGAGACGAGCAGGGATCCGGCGGGGAGCTGTTTTTT
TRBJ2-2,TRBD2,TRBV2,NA,CASGSWLAGKDGELFF,TGTGCCAGCGGAAGTTGGCTAGCGGGCAAAGACGGGGAGCTGTTTTTT